Listed below are T cell receptor beta chains from one sample, sequenced in a study of T cells expressing NK-cell markers. TCRdb reanalyzed the 5' RACE reads, giving one entry per CDR3 protein sequence and no DNA. This table lists over 150,000 distinct CDR3 sequences. Sequences were obtained from blood T cells: a sorted CD56 or NKG2C T cell subset, CD4+ or CD8+ T cells, or bulk PBMC T cells (not recorded which). The receptors shown here come from a woman aged 45 to 65 in good health. Both conserved end residues are part of each CDR3.

>TRBV5-6|TRBJ1-6
CASSLRHHGSPLHF
>TRBV27|TRBJ2-7
CASSATPTGSHEQYF
>TRBV21-1|TRBJ2-5
CASSKAAEGGKETQYF
>TRBV15|TRBJ1-2
CATSSVRYYGYTF
>TRBV4-1|TRBJ2-7
CASSHSTGPKVGEQYF
>TRBV20-1|TRBJ2-2
CSARDGPTGELFF
>TRBV11-2|TRBJ2-3
CASSSLAREADTQYF
>TRBV28|TRBJ2-1
CASTRGSYNEQFF
>TRBV4-1|TRBJ1-1
CASSQGVAGRSEAFF
>TRBV20-1|TRBJ2-7
CSARAAWASGAYEQYF
>TRBV24-1|TRBJ2-2
CATSDLKGTTGELFF
>TRBV24-1|TRBJ2-1
CATSDRREDEQFF
>TRBV3-1|TRBJ2-5
CASSQVLSGGQETQYF
>TRBV30|TRBJ2-3
CAWSVVGGGTDTQYF
>TRBV11-2|TRBJ1-4
CASSFGVDGGSREKLFF
>TRBV7-2|TRBJ2-2
CAMKTSGRLGGELFF
>TRBV10-3|TRBJ1-1
CAITRDRMNTEAFF
>TRBV12-3/TRBV12-4|TRBJ1-1
CASTRTFTTEAFF
>TRBV3-1|TRBJ2-1
CASSHTGVNEQFF
>TRBV5-5|TRBJ2-5
CASSLAELSKETQYF
>TRBV7-9|TRBJ2-1
CASSPEKAHYNEQFF
>TRBV14|TRBJ2-1
CASSQEVRGHEQFF
>TRBV20-1|TRBJ1-5
CSARDVSNRGNQPQHF
>TRBV5-1|TRBJ1-3
CANSLLDGDSGNTIYF
>TRBV29-1|TRBJ2-5
CSVEGGPREETQYF
>TRBV5-1|TRBJ2-1
CASSPSGPSEFF
>TRBV6-6|TRBJ2-3
CASGNRGMGTDTQYF
>TRBV30|TRBJ2-7
CAWSTSGTDEQYF
>TRBV4-2|TRBJ2-3
CASSQVKDTQYF
>TRBV20-1|TRBJ1-1
CSASGTDLEAFF
>TRBV30|TRBJ2-1
CAWSLTLAGDEQFF
>TRBV20-1|TRBJ1-2
CSAQKTGENYGYTF
>TRBV5-1|TRBJ1-1
CASNTYDRGTEAFF
>TRBV5-8|TRBJ1-1
CASNLDGMNTEAFF
>TRBV6-1|TRBJ2-1
CASEKREIVTDEQFF
>TRBV28|TRBJ2-1
CASSFLHSGEQFF